The 28 T cell receptor beta chains below come from one sample, sequenced in a study of vaccination effects on CD4 cells after COVID-19 (dated by TCRdb to about 2022). Their target antigens are unknown. To identify antigen-specific CD4+ T cell clonotypes by their expansion, the ViraFEST assay first stimulated PBMC with viral peptide pools and then applied TCR sequencing. After less than 13 days of culture, CD4+ T cells were isolated with the EasySep CD4+ T cell isolation kit. Each participant received two doses of an mRNA SARS-CoV-2 vaccine, either BNT162b2 or mRNA-1273. Libraries were built with the immunoSEQ multiplex PCR assay. Imported from immuneACCESS, the table was reduced by TCRdb to in-frame sequences with V and J called. These copies leave out some clones; in studies compared against another copy, an unresolved V gene accounts for under half, and the cause of the remainder is not known. A total of approximately 24,000 clones appear in this sample, over 75% of them only once. Jointly, the top ten make up about 24% of the sample.

The source material was CD4+ T cells from PBMCs cultured with HCoV-NL63 spike peptides, sampled after COVID-19 vaccination. The meaning of the sample's cell subset or site label: HCoV-NL63 spike overlapping peptide pool stimulation. The receptors originated from a human donor who received a COVID-19 vaccine.

The chain combines TRBV24-1 with TRBJ2-2; TRBD1 agrees at 7 bases. The CDR3 has 14 residues. Germline assignment: CDR1 KGHDR and CDR2 SFDVKD. The V and J ends lost 5 bases and 5 bases, in that order; junction bases with no gene match: 4. CDR3 sequence reads: CATSVAGGTGELFF. The CDR3 region has the DNA TGTGCCACCAGTGTGGCAGGGGGTACCGGGGAGCTGTTTTTT.

The rearrangement joins TRBV29-1 to TRBJ2-3, with TRBD2 matching 7 bases. J was trimmed by 1 base and V by 3 bases; bases with no gene match: 4. Germline CDR1 SQVTM, CDR2 ANQGSEA. The CDR3 runs to 14 residues. The CDR3: CSVEVGRGTDTQYF. For the CDR3, the DNA is TGCAGCGTTGAGGTGGGGAGGGGCACAGATACGCAGTATTTT.

This clone was counted only a few times. V and J are TRBV7-9 and TRBJ2-3, with 7 bases aligning to TRBD2. The CDR3 spans 15 residues. The V segment lost 4 bases and the J segment 2 bases; nucleotides outside the gene matches: 6. Germline V gene sequence: CDR1 SEHNR, CDR2 FQNEAQ (reference sequence). The CDR3 sequence: CASSSPGTNTDTQYF. CDR3 sequence (DNA): TGTGCCAGCAGCTCGCCCGGGACTAACACAGATACGCAGTATTTT.

This clone has just a few counts. At one end, the junction sequence differs from germline, possibly due to a read error. The chain employs TRBV10-3 and TRBJ2-1; no clear D. This CDR3 contains 13 residues. Germline V lookup: CDR1 ENHRY, CDR2 SYGVKD. The CDR3 DNA follows: TGTGCCATCAGTGAGCCTAAAACTCCCCTCATCCTCTTC. This codes for CAISEPKTPLILF.

The V gene is TRBV3-1 (or the pseudogene TRBV3-2), the J gene TRBJ1-2; 8 bases agree with TRBD1. The CDR3 runs to 18 residues. Trimming cost V 3 bases and J 5 bases; bases outside gene matches: 17. The germline CDR1 and CDR2 sequences are LGHDT and YNNKEL (reference sequence). The CDR3 nucleotides are TGTGCCAGCAGCCACCCTACAGGGGGACCCCCCGAAGGGTATGGCTACACCTTC. Translation gives CASSHPTGGPPEGYGYTF.

This clone was counted only a few times. J is TRBJ1-5 and V is TRBV19; D perhaps matches TRBD1 (5 bases). Germline CDR1 reads LNHDA; CDR2 reads SQIVND (reference sequence). V lost 11 bases to trimming and J lost 5 bases, with 10 bases between them. The CDR3 is made up of 11 amino acids. The CDR3, as DNA: TGTGCCGGGGGGGTTGATCAGCCCCAGCATTTT. This sequence encodes CAGGVDQPQHF.

In its sample, this clone was seen once. V usage is TRBV2 and J usage is TRBJ1-4; D remains unclear. V was clipped by 6 bases and J by 3 bases, with 11 bases between them. This CDR3 is built from 14 residues. Germline V lookup: CDR1 SNHLY, CDR2 FYNNEI. DNA of the CDR3: TGTGCCAGCAGGCGGACGGATCCTAATGAAAAACTGTTTTTT. Encoded protein: CASRRTDPNEKLFF.

The count of this clone is one. The rearrangement joins TRBV2 to TRBJ2-1; 10 bases are shared with TRBD2. The CDR3 runs to 13 residues. Germline values: CDR1 SNHLY, CDR2 FYNNEI. V was clipped by 5 bases and J by 9 bases; unmatched bases: 4. CDR3 in amino acids: CASSRLAGGEQFF. The DNA of the CDR3 is TGTGCCAGCAGTAGACTAGCGGGTGGTGAGCAGTTCTTC.

The chain carries TRBV11-2 and TRBJ2-2; 13 bases agree with TRBD2. Unmatched junction bases numbered 5, after V lost 1 base and J lost 6 bases. Germline V gives CDR1 SGHAT, CDR2 FQNNGV. The CDR3 extends over 17 amino acids. CDR3 region: CASSLGLAGGRSGELFF. CDR3 DNA: TGTGCCAGCAGCTTAGGACTAGCGGGGGGACGTTCCGGGGAGCTGTTTTTT.

J is TRBJ2-3 and V is TRBV9; 7 nucleotides line up with TRBD2. The germline V gene has CDR1 SGDLS and CDR2 YYNGEE. The trim removed 0 bases at V and 2 bases at J, leaving 6 bases unmatched. The CDR3 length is 16 residues. The CDR3 region is CASSVDWEGSTDTQYF. Written as DNA, the CDR3 is TGTGCCAGCAGCGTAGATTGGGAGGGCTCCACAGATACGCAGTATTTT.

This chain links TRBV6-5 with TRBJ1-4; no firm D call. With 6 bases removed from V and 10 bases from J, the gap between germline ends came to 18 bases. Germline assignment: CDR1 MNHEY and CDR2 SVGAGI. The CDR3 sequence is 14 residues long. The DNA for the CDR3 is TGTGCCAGCAGCGAGACTCGTAATACGGCAAAACTGTTTTTT. Its translation is CASSETRNTAKLFF.

This clone turned up a few times. The V call is TRBV18, the J call TRBJ2-7; TRBD1 or TRBD2 may be the D gene (5 bases each). The germline V gene has CDR1 KGHSH and CDR2 LQKENI. The CDR3 contains 15 residues. V dropped 10 bases and J dropped 3 bases, with 22 bases sitting between them. In DNA form, the CDR3 reads TGTGCCACCACCGCTGGGGGAGCGGAGGTCTACGAGCAGTACTTC. Translating it yields CATTAGGAEVYEQYF.

V is TRBV7-2 and J is TRBJ2-1; D perhaps matches TRBD1 (5 bases). Per germline, CDR1 SGHTA and CDR2 FQGNSA. The length of the CDR3 is 15 residues. The V and J ends lost 0 bases and 3 bases respectively, with 9 bases between them. This CDR3 reads CASSLAATDYNEQFF. The CDR3 DNA sequence: TGTGCCAGCAGCTTAGCGGCGACAGACTACAATGAGCAGTTCTTC.

This chain uses TRBV9 with TRBJ1-2; TRBD1 might be the D (6 bases). Germline CDR1 reads SGDLS; CDR2 reads YYNGEE. The CDR3 loop spans 15 amino acids. V gave up 1 base and J gave up 5 bases, with 15 bases separating them. The CDR3 region has the DNA TGTGCCAGCAGCGTATGGCAGGGGAGTGTATATGGCTACACCTTC. Its protein is CASSVWQGSVYGYTF.

J is TRBJ1-1 and V is TRBV6-5, with D perhaps TRBD1 (5 bases). The CDR3 contains 14 residues. Germline CDR1 and CDR2: MNHEY and SVGAGI. Trimming stripped 6 bases from V and 4 bases from J, with 15 bases between. This CDR3 reads CASRTIGVATEAFF. The CDR3 DNA reads TGTGCCAGCAGGACCATAGGGGTTGCCACTGAAGCTTTCTTT.

The rearrangement uses TRBV5-1 and TRBJ1-1, with 8 nucleotides matching TRBD1. Germline V lookup: CDR1 SGHRS, CDR2 YFSETQ. The CDR3 runs to 13 residues. Trimming cost V 5 bases and J 4 bases; bases outside gene matches: 4. CDR3 region: CASSLDRGTEAFF. In DNA form, the CDR3 reads TGCGCCAGCAGTCTCGACAGGGGCACTGAAGCTTTCTTT.

Notes on this clone: One end of the junction varies from germline; a read error may be responsible. The chain recombines TRBV28 with TRBJ2-1, with TRBD2 matching 7 bases. The CDR3 totals 12 residues. Looked up from germline, CDR1 is MDHEN and CDR2 is SYDVKM. CDR3 region: CASSWDYYEQFF. CDR3 DNA sequence: TGTGCCAGCAGCTGGGACTACTATGAGCAGTTCTTC.

This chain uses TRBV28 with TRBJ2-5; 8 positions agree with TRBD1. Looked up from germline, CDR1 is MDHEN and CDR2 is SYDVKM. The ends lost 5 bases at V and 4 bases at J; junction bases unmatched: 3. CDR3 length: 13 residues. This CDR3 is CASSKQGGETQYF. CDR3 in DNA: TGTGCCAGCAGTAAACAGGGGGGAGAGACCCAGTACTTC. Supplemented by reference TRBV28 and TRBJ2-5, the full variable domain reads DVKVTQSSRYLVKRTGEKVFLECVQDMDHENMFWYRQDPGLGLRLIYFSYDVKMKEKGDIPEGYSVSREKKERFSLILESASTNQTSMYLCASSKQGGETQYFGPGTRLLVL.

The chain carries TRBV30 and TRBJ2-3; 7 bases align to TRBD1. With 2 bases clipped from V and 6 bases from J, the junction kept 8 bases outside the gene matches. The germline V gene encodes CDR1 GTSNPN and CDR2 SVGIG (reference sequence). The CDR3 is 14 amino acids. For the CDR3, the DNA is TGTGCCTGGAGTAAGGGGGCAGGTCTCGATACGCAGTATTTT. As protein: CAWSKGAGLDTQYF.

CDR3 DNA sequence: TGCGCCAGCAGCCAAGGACGTGTGGTAGCGGAGCAGTACTTC. Translated, it gives CASSQGRVVAEQYF. The chain is built from TRBV4-3 and TRBJ2-7; possibly TRBD2 for D (5 bases). The germline V gene has CDR1 LGHNA and CDR2 YSLEER. V lost 1 base, J lost 7 bases, and 14 bases lay in between. The CDR3 has 14 residues.

This clone has a handful of counts. The rearrangement uses TRBV6-5 and TRBJ2-7, with D tentatively TRBD2 (5 bases). Deletions cut 6 bases from V and 1 base from J, with 13 bases between. This CDR3 has 14 amino acids. Germline assignment: CDR1 MNHEY and CDR2 SVGAGI. The CDR3 protein is CASSRGLASYEQYF. The CDR3 DNA reads as TGTGCCAGCAGCCGCGGACTGGCTTCCTACGAGCAGTACTTC.

The J gene is TRBJ2-2, the V gene TRBV30; either TRBD1 or TRBD2 may supply D (5 bases each). The CDR3 runs 13 residues. The ends were cut back, 0 bases at V and 8 bases at J, with 10 bases in the middle. Germline V CDR1 and CDR2: GTSNPN, SVGIG (reference sequence). The DNA for the CDR3 is TGTGCCTGGAGTGTAAGGGGACCTGGGGAGCTGTTTTTT. Protein sequence: CAWSVRGPGELFF.

The count of this clone is one. The CDR3 nucleotides read TGTGCCAGCAGCTTGGCCGCAACAGATACGCAGTATTTT. Its translation is CASSLAATDTQYF. The genes are TRBV5-4 and TRBJ2-3; no reliable D call. V lost 0 bases, J lost 3 bases, and 5 bases lay in between. This CDR3 has 13 residues. Germline CDR1 reads SGHNT; CDR2 reads YYREEE (reference sequence).

The chain links TRBV6-1 to TRBJ1-5; D unclear. The CDR3 runs to 15 residues. CDR1 and CDR2 from the germline V gene are MNHNS and SASEGT. V lost 0 bases and J lost 0, with 6 bases in between. The CDR3 DNA sequence: TGTGCCAGCAGTGAAGCCCCACATAGCAATCAGCCCCAGCATTTT. It yields the protein CASSEAPHSNQPQHF.

This chain joins TRBV7-2 and TRBJ1-4, with D possibly matching TRBD1 (6 bases). Germline V gene sequence: CDR1 SGHTA, CDR2 FQGNSA. The CDR3 consists of 16 residues. V was pared by 4 bases and J by 2 bases, with 14 bases between. CDR3 bases: TGTGCCAGCAGCTCCCGGGGGGCGGGCACTAATGAAAAACTGTTTTTT. Translated, it gives CASSSRGAGTNEKLFF. Using reference TRBV7-2 and TRBJ1-4 for the parts outside the CDR3, the full variable domain is GAGVSQSPSNKVTEKGKDVELRCDPISGHTALYWYRQSLGQGLEFLIYFQGNSAPDKSGLPSDRFSAERTGGSVSTLTIQRTQQEDSAVYLCASSSRGAGTNEKLFFGSGTQLSVL.

This chain joins TRBV2 and TRBJ1-1; TRBD1 is a possible D gene (6 bases). Germline loops: CDR1 SNHLY, CDR2 FYNNEI. V lost 4 bases and J lost 4, with 16 bases in between. The CDR3 loop spans 15 amino acids. CDR3 in DNA: TGTGCCAGCAGTGGGGGGCGGCTAAAGACCACTGAAGCTTTCTTT. It codes for CASSGGRLKTTEAFF.

V and J are TRBV6-6 and TRBJ1-6; 9 bases align to TRBD1. V trimming: 6 bases; J trimming: 9 bases; junction bases outside the gene matches: 9. Germline V CDR1 and CDR2: MNHNY, SVGAGI (reference sequence). This CDR3 has 15 amino acids. The CDR3 spells CASSNPGQGSSPLHF. In nucleotides, the CDR3 is TGTGCCAGCAGCAATCCGGGACAGGGCTCTTCACCCCTCCACTTT.

The rearrangement joins TRBV19 to TRBJ1-3; perhaps TRBD1 as D (6 bases). CDR3 size: 16 residues. The germline V gene has CDR1 LNHDA and CDR2 SQIVND (reference sequence). V gave up 3 bases and J gave up 0 bases, with 12 bases separating them. The CDR3 DNA is TGTGCCAGTAGTATGCCCGGACAGATCTCTGGAAACACCATATATTTT. It codes for CASSMPGQISGNTIYF.